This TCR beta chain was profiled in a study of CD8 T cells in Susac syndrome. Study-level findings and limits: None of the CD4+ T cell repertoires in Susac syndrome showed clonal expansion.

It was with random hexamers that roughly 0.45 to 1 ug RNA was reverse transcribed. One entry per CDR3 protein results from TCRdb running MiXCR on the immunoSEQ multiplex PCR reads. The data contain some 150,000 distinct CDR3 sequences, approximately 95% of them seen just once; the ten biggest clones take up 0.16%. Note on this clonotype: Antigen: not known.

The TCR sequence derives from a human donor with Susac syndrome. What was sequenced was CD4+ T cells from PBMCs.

In nucleotides, the CDR3 is TGTGCCAGCAGTCGACAGACAGATAATGAGCAGTTCTTC. Its protein product is CASSRQTDNEQFF. The chain uses TRBV6-5 and TRBJ2-1, with D possibly being TRBD1 (5 bases). Germline V lookup: CDR1 MNHEY, CDR2 SVGAGI. Trimming took 5 bases from V and 7 from J, leaving 12 bases between them. This CDR3 is built from 13 residues.